The clone carrying this T cell receptor (beta chain) showed up just a few times. Original processing methods: Estimation of nucleated cell counts was performed using reference gene primer amplification. Only in-frame clones appear in the TCRdb table, and some are missing; sequencing was by immunoSEQ multiplex PCR. The D gene and trimming were derived from the DNA, and the V and J assignments and clone size from that table. The sample holds hundreds of thousands of clones, roughly 89% seen once. The data originate from a study of blood T cell repertoires in COVID-19. About the study: The United States, Italy and Spain provided the acute and convalescent COVID-19 samples.

Recruitment covered about two dozen US areas and drew participants whose ages spanned about 18 to 100 years. The ends lost 5 bases at V and 10 bases at J; junction bases unmatched: 14. The CDR3 runs 16 residues. Germline values: CDR1 SEHNR, CDR2 FQNEAQ (reference sequence). This receptor was identified in a woman aged 40 to 50 who had recovered from COVID-19. The chain couples TRBV7-9 to TRBJ2-1; 10 bases line up with TRBD2. Sequencing used PBMCs or T cells enriched from blood (not recorded which). The CDR3 region is CASSLGWASGRREQFF. In DNA form, the CDR3 reads TGTGCCAGCAGCCTAGGTTGGGCTAGCGGGAGACGGGAGCAGTTCTTC. Together with reference TRBV7-9 and TRBJ2-1, the CDR3 gives the full variable domain: DTGVSQNPRHKITKRGQNVTFRCDPISEHNRLYWYRQTLGQGPEFLTYFQNEAQLEKSRLLSDRFSAERPKGSFSTLEIQRTEQGDSAMYLCASSLGWASGRREQFFGPGTRLTVL.